This TCR beta chain was sequenced in a study of blood T cell repertoires in COVID-19 (TCRdb year 2020). Notes on the research overall: The collaborator samples originated in the United States, Italy and Spain and spanned the acute and convalescent phases of COVID-19. Subjects who had been exposed to COVID-19, were actively infected with it, or had recovered from it provided the deeply sampled blood TCRbeta repertoires that made up the dataset. The repertoires were released in a freely available public database intended as a resource for research on the immune response to SARS-CoV-2. Where HLA class I and class II types were available, the types were taken from metadata supplied by the sample provider, not from assay-based typing. The samples were drawn from two sources: the first 160 participants of the ongoing ImmuneRACE study, and over 950 subjects contributed by 6 global collaborators. The prospective study material was composed of cDNA or gDNA derived from T cells, B-cell-depleted T cells, or PBMCs. Sample metadata almost always included a de-identified subject ID, COVID-19 status, age in years and sex.

TCRbeta CDR3 regions were amplified from genomic DNA using the immunoSEQ Assay, a bias-controlled multiplex PCR. On the study's bioinformatics: Nucleated cell counts per sample were estimated from amplification of reference gene primers within the assay. To quantify the absolute abundance of each unique TCRbeta CDR3 rearrangement, sequence reads were collapsed and filtered. Productive Simpson clonality was computed per sample as the square root of Simpson's diversity index over productive rearrangements. The clones in this table, taken by TCRdb from immuneACCESS, are in-frame only. Not every clone is retained; where verified, under half of the shortfall comes from an unresolved V gene, and the cause of the rest is unknown. The DNA was the basis for D and trimming; V, J and clone size are from that table. The sample data list under 250,000 clones, and around 85% of these were observed just once. The ten largest clonotypes hold 9.1% of the sample.

Worth noting for this clone: Its antigen is still unknown. One base away there is no much larger clone; base qualities are not given.

V is clipped by 6 bases and J by 0 bases, and the sequence between their germline boundaries is 8 bases long. The germline V gene specifies SNHLY as CDR1 and FYNNEI as CDR2. Spanning cysteine to phenylalanine, the CDR3 consists of 13 amino acids. Only the CDR3 DNA is retained, 39 bases long and in frame from the first base. Study-wide findings and limitations: The quantity of clinical and demographic metadata differed by source and by participant and was supplied without curation.

In the prospective study, participants were about 18 to 90 years old, resided in under 30 geographic areas of the United States, and were enrolled through a virtual design. In the prospective study, participants were assigned to cohorts based on the clinical history participants reported in a screening survey and a study questionnaire. Mobile phlebotomists in the prospective study collected whole blood, serum and a nasopharyngeal or oropharyngeal swab from every participant. Prospective study participants could optionally give additional blood draws and questionnaires over a 2-month period. Prospective study blood samples were shipped either frozen or at room temperature before DNA extraction.

The chain joins TRBV2 to TRBJ1-2; a tentative D call is TRBD1 (6 bases match). The receptor was isolated from a woman between 50 and 59 years old with acute COVID-19. Sequenced sample: PBMCs or T cells enriched from blood (not recorded which). The nucleotide sequence is TGTGCCAGCAGGGACAGCGCTAACTATGGCTACACCTTC. It codes for CASRDSANYGYTF.